The present TCR beta chain was sequenced within a study of vaccination and CD4 T cells after COVID-19. Trimming removed 2 bases at V and 1 base at J, with 8 bases between. This CDR3 is 14 amino acids long. From germline, CDR1 is SEHNR and CDR2 FQNEAQ (reference sequence). This clonotype ranks as medium-sized. Its antigen remains unknown. The sample's treatment: approximately 9-day PBMC culture with coronavirus spike peptide pools or control peptides (ViraFEST assay). Cultured CD4+ T-cell DNA underwent Oncomine TCR Beta short-read sequencing. MiXCR, applied by TCRdb to the PCR reads, yields one record per CDR3 protein. The sample yields about 2,100 distinct CDR3 sequences, 25% to 30% seen once.

The rearrangement links TRBV7-9 to TRBJ2-5, with D unresolved. The specimen was CD4+ T cells from blood, cultured in vitro, collected after SARS-CoV-2 vaccination. The receptor was derived from a human donor who had recovered from COVID-19. CDR3 in DNA: TGTGCCAGCAGCTTATCAGAGATCCAAGAGACCCAGTACTTC. As protein: CASSLSEIQETQYF.